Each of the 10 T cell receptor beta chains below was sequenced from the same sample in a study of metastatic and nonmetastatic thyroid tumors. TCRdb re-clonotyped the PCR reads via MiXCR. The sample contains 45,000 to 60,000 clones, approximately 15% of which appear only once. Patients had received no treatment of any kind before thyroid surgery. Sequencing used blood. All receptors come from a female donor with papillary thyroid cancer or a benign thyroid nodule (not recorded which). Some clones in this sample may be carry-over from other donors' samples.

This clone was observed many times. The chain's CDR3 is CSARDIGGEQFF. The DNA for the CDR3 is TGCAGTGCTAGAGATATAGGGGGTGAGCAGTTCTTC. The chain links TRBV20-1 to TRBJ2-1; weak D call: TRBD1 (6 bases). The CDR3 has 12 residues. The V gene's germline CDR1 is DFQATT and CDR2 SNEGSKA (reference sequence). Trimming cost V 0 bases and J 9 bases, with 9 bases left between them.

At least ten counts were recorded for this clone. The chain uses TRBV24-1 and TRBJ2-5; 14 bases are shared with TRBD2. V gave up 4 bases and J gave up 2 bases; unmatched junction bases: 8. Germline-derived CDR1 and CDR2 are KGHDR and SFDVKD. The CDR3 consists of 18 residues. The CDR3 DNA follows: TGTGCCACCAGTGACTCGGGACTAGCGGGAGTAGATCAAGAGACCCAGTACTTC. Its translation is CATSDSGLAGVDQETQYF.

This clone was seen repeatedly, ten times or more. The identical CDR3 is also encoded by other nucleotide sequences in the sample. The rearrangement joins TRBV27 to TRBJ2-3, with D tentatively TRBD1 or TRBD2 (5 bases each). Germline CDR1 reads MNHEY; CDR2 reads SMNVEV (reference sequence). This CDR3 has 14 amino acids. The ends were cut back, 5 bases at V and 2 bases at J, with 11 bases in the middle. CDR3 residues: CASSQGRTTDTQYF. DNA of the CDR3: TGTGCCAGCAGTCAGGGACGGACCACAGATACGCAGTATTTT.

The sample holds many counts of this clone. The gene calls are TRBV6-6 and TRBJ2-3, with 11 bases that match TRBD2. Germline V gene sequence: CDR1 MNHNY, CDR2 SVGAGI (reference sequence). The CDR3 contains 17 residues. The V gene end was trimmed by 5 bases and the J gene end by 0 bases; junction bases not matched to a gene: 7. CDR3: CASSITSGSGSTDTQYF. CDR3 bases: TGTGCCAGCAGTATTACTAGCGGGAGTGGTAGCACAGATACGCAGTATTTT.

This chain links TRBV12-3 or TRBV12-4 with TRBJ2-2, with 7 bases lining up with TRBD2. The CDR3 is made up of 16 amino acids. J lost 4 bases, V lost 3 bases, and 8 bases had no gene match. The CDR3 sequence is CASSFGLAVPTGELFF. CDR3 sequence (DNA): TGTGCCAGCAGTTTTGGTCTAGCGGTCCCCACCGGGGAGCTGTTTTTT.

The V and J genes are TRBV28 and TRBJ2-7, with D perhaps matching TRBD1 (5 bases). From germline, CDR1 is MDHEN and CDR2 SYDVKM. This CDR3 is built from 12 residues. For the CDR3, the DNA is TGTGCAACCTCAGGGATTGCCTACGAGCAGTACTTC. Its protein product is CATSGIAYEQYF.

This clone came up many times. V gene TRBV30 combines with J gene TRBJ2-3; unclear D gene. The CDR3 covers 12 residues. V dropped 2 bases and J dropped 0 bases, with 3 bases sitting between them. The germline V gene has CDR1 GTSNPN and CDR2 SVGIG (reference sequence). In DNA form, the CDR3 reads TGTGCCTGGAGTTTCAGCACAGATACGCAGTATTTT. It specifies CAWSFSTDTQYF.

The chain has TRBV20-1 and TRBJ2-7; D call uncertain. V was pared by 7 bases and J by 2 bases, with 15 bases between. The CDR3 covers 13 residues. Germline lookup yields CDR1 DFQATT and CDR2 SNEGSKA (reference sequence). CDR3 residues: CSGRAANPYEQYF. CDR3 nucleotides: TGCAGTGGCCGGGCAGCGAACCCCTACGAGCAGTACTTC.

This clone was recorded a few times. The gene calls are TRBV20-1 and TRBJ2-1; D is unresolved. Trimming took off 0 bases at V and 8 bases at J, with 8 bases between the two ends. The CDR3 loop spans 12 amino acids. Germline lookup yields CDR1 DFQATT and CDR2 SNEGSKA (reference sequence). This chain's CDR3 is CSARDIGYEQFF. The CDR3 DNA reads TGCAGTGCTAGAGATATAGGGTATGAGCAGTTCTTC.

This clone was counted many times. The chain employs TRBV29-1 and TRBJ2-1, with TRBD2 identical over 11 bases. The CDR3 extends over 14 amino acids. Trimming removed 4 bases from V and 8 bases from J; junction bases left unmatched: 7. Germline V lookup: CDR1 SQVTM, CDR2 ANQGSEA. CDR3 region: CSVALLLAGDEQFF. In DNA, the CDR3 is TGCAGCGTTGCCCTATTACTAGCGGGGGATGAGCAGTTCTTC.